These 5 T cell receptor beta chains were all obtained from the same sample, sequenced in a study of T cells after somatic rescue of genetic block. Sequencing used immunoSEQ multiplex PCR; TCRdb keeps in-frame clones, though not all of them. The repertoire holds some 90,000 clones, with 75% to 90% as singletons. Specimen: peripheral blood mononuclear cells (PBMCs). These receptors were taken from a woman in her late teens or twenties.

The chain uses TRBV25-1 and TRBJ1-1; the D is unclear. Germline CDR1 and CDR2: MGHDK and SYGVNS. This CDR3 is built from 13 residues. Trimming took off 7 bases at V and 5 bases at J, with 14 bases between the two ends. For the CDR3, the DNA is TGTGCCAGCACCCGGGTTGGGTCAACTGAAGCTTTCTTT. Protein product: CASTRVGSTEAFF. The full variable domain, in which reference TRBV25-1 and TRBJ1-1 provide the parts outside the CDR3, is EADIYQTPRYLVIGTGKKITLECSQTMGHDKMYWYQQDPGMELHLIHYSYGVNSTEKGDLSSESTVSRIRTEHFPLTLESARPSHTSQYLCASTRVGSTEAFFGQGTRLTVV.

The gene calls are TRBV18 and TRBJ2-1; the D gene is possibly TRBD1 (5 bases). Per germline, CDR1 KGHSH and CDR2 LQKENI. The CDR3 extends over 15 amino acids. The V gene lost 8 bases and the J gene lost 0 bases, with 14 bases spanning the gap. The CDR3 coding sequence is TGTGCCAGCCGCGTAGGGGCGAGCTCCTACAATGAGCAGTTCTTC. This codes for CASRVGASSYNEQFF.

The chain couples TRBV5-4 to TRBJ2-1, with 8 positions matching TRBD2. J lost 6 bases, V lost 5 bases, and 7 bases had no gene match. Germline V gene lookup returns CDR1 SGHNT and CDR2 YYREEE (reference sequence). The CDR3 is 14 residues long. The CDR3 protein is CASRGAGGFNEQFF. The CDR3 DNA reads TGTGCCAGCAGGGGGGCGGGAGGATTCAATGAGCAGTTCTTC.

J is TRBJ2-3 and V is TRBV12-5; D gene unclear. CDR1 is LGHNT and CDR2 is FRNRAP in the germline V gene. The V and J ends lost 4 bases and 2 bases respectively, with 16 bases between them. This CDR3 is built from 16 residues. CDR3 residues: CASGSRVGWNTDTQYF. The CDR3 DNA reads TGTGCTAGTGGTTCCCGTGTGGGCTGGAACACAGATACGCAGTATTTT.

This chain links TRBV5-6 with TRBJ1-1; D remains ambiguous. The CDR3 runs to 13 residues. Per germline, CDR1 SGHDT and CDR2 YYEEEE. Trimming cost V 4 bases and J 1 base, with 8 bases left between them. The CDR3 region is CASSKEGNTEAFF. Here the CDR3 DNA reads TGTGCCAGCAGCAAAGAGGGGAACACTGAAGCTTTCTTT.